The source of this T cell receptor beta chain is a study of blood T cell repertoires in COVID-19. Study-level background: Material from acute and convalescent COVID-19 was sourced from the United States, Italy and Spain.

CDR3 length: 15 residues. CDR1 SNHLY and CDR2 FYNNEI come from the germline V gene. Deletions cut 8 bases from V and 8 bases from J, with 21 bases between. Original analysis: Reference gene primers were amplified, and this amplification served to estimate nucleated cell counts. Libraries were prepared by immunoSEQ multiplex PCR; TCRdb keeps only in-frame clonotypes and omits some of them. Clone size and V and J calls were adopted from that table, with D and trimming inferred from the DNA. The sample lists 120,000 or so clones, 88% seen once, with 1.5% in the top ten. V and J are TRBV2 and TRBJ1-4; D call uncertain. The clonotype was recovered from a human donor in a cohort sampled during active COVID-19. The source material was peripheral blood. The CDR3 is CASSPRPRFGEKLFF. DNA for the CDR3: TGTGCCAGCTCCCCCAGGCCAAGATTTGGAGAAAAACTGTTTTTT.